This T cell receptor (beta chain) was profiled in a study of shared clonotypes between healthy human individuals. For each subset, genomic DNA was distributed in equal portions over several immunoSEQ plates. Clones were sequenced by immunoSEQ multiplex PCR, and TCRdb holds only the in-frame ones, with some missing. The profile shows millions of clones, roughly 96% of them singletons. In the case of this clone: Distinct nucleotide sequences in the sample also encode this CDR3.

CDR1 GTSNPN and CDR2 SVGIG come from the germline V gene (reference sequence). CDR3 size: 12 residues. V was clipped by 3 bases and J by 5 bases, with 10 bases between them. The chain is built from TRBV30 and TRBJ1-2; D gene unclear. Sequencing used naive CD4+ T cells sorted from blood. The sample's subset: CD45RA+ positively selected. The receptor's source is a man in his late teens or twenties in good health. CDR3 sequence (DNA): TGTGCCTGGAGCGTAGGCCTATATGGCTACACCTTC. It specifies CAWSVGLYGYTF.